This TCR beta chain comes out of a study of blood T cells in healthy people across ages. Remarks on this clonotype: A read error may account for a junction end that differs from germline.

Sample-barcoded 5' priming and a J-beta primer mix drove a second PCR of roughly 6 to 12 cycles. MiXCR was run by TCRdb on the 5' RACE reads, yielding one entry per CDR3 protein. The sample lists about 1.8 million distinct CDR3 sequences, about 50% occurring once. CDR1 SQVTM and CDR2 ANQGSEA come from the germline V gene. The CDR3 loop spans 14 amino acids. V usage is TRBV29-1 and J usage is TRBJ1-1; possibly TRBD1 for D (5 bases). Sequencing was carried out using blood. The sequence came from a woman aged 35 to 49 in good health. CDR3 bases: TGCGGCGTTGAAGATACGGGGGTTAACACTGAAGCTTTCTTT. It translates to CGVEDTGVNTEAFF.